These 9 T cell receptor beta chains came from one sample sequenced in a study of T cells in Graves' hyperthyroidism and ophthalmopathy. RNA transcripts yielded amplified TCR beta CDR3 regions. HTBI primers drove first-round RT-PCR of the TCR CDR3. TCRdb re-called the multiplex PCR reads with MiXCR, one entry per CDR3 protein. The sample records a few hundred thousand distinct CDR3 sequences, around a sixth being singletons. What was sequenced was blood. Receptor source: a woman aged 30 to 39 with Graves' hyperthyroidism.

This clonotype was observed many times. The V call is TRBV27, the J call TRBJ2-7; the match to TRBD2 covers 7 bases. Germline V CDR1 and CDR2: MNHEY, SMNVEV (reference sequence). The junction had 6 bases not matched to a gene; V was cut back by 4 bases and J by 3 bases. This CDR3 comprises 14 residues. The CDR3 region has the DNA TGTGCCAGCAGTTCGGGGAGGGGTGGCTACGAGCAGTACTTC. Translation gives CASSSGRGGYEQYF.

This clonotype was found many times. The chain couples TRBV7-8 to TRBJ2-1; TRBD2 matches 14 bases. In germline, CDR1 is SGHVS, CDR2 FQNEAQ. The CDR3 length is 15 residues. V trimming: 4 bases; J trimming: 7 bases; junction bases outside the gene matches: 3. The CDR3 coding sequence is TGTGCCAGCAGCTGGGGACTAGCGGGAGCGAATGAGCAGTTCTTC. It encodes CASSWGLAGANEQFF.

This clonotype was counted at least ten times. This rearrangement joins TRBV6-5 to TRBJ2-3, with 11 bases lining up with TRBD1. This CDR3 is 18 amino acids long. Germline CDR1 and CDR2: MNHEY and SVGAGI. V lost 2 bases and J lost 4; bases outside the gene matches: 11. The CDR3 spells CASSYRGIGQGAADTQYF. CDR3 coding DNA: TGTGCCAGCAGTTACCGGGGCATAGGACAGGGGGCTGCAGATACGCAGTATTTT.

The chain carries TRBV5-1 and TRBJ2-7; TRBD2 is a possible D gene (6 bases). V dropped 0 bases and J dropped 3 bases, with 13 bases sitting between them. Germline CDR1 is SGHRS and CDR2 is YFSETQ. This CDR3 is built from 15 residues. The CDR3 protein is CASSLGAGSVYEQYF. CDR3 nucleotides: TGCGCCAGCAGCTTGGGGGCGGGATCTGTCTACGAGCAGTACTTC.

The gene calls are TRBV24-1 and TRBJ1-2; tentatively, D is TRBD1 (5 bases). Germline CDR1 is KGHDR and CDR2 is SFDVKD. The CDR3 runs to 15 residues. V was clipped by 1 base and J by 8 bases, with 16 bases between them. The CDR3 spells CATSDFFKGMYGYTF. DNA for the CDR3: TGTGCCACCAGTGATTTTTTCAAGGGGATGTACGGCTACACCTTC.

This clonotype was recorded at least ten times. The rearrangement links TRBV11-2 to TRBJ2-7; no clear D. Per germline, CDR1 SGHAT and CDR2 FQNNGV. The CDR3 is 13 amino acids. Deletions cut 5 bases from V and 7 bases from J, with 15 bases between. The CDR3 bases are TGTGCCAGCAGCCCCCGTGCGGCCGGGGAGCAGTACTTC. Encoded protein: CASSPRAAGEQYF.

This clonotype was seen many times. This sequence joins TRBV10-2 and TRBJ2-1, with 8 bases lining up with TRBD2. In germline, CDR1 is WSHSY, CDR2 SAAADI. The CDR3 sequence is 14 residues long. Trimming removed 6 bases from V and 4 bases from J; junction bases left unmatched: 5. This CDR3 is CASSSGRGYNEQFF. CDR3 DNA sequence: TGCGCCAGCAGCAGCGGGAGAGGATACAATGAGCAGTTCTTC.

Many counts were recorded for this clonotype. The rearrangement joins TRBV5-5 to TRBJ1-1; a possible D gene is TRBD1 (5 bases). CDR3 length equals 15 residues. Germline CDR1 SGHKS, CDR2 YYEKEE (reference sequence). The V gene lost 2 bases and the J gene lost 3 bases, with 14 bases spanning the gap. CDR3 residues: CASSFSTDSYTEAFF. The CDR3 nucleotides are TGTGCCAGCAGCTTCTCGACAGATTCCTACACTGAAGCTTTCTTT.

The rearrangement joins TRBV4-3 to TRBJ2-7, with D possibly TRBD1 on 7 matching bases. Deletions cut 5 bases from V and 0 bases from J, with 17 bases between. CDR3 length equals 16 residues. The V gene's germline CDR1 is LGHNA and CDR2 YSLEER. CDR3 amino acids: CASSRRDSRSSYEQYF. CDR3 nucleotide sequence: TGCGCCAGCAGCAGGCGGGACAGTCGGAGCTCCTACGAGCAGTACTTC.